These T cell receptor beta chains were read from a single sample in a study of T cell responses to AZD1222 COVID-19 vaccine. The data were produced by immunoSEQ multiplex PCR, yet TCRdb's version contains in-frame clones alone and is incomplete. The sample has 100,000 or so clones, roughly nine tenths seen once. The sequenced sample was peripheral blood, obtained on day 0 of AZD1222 vaccination. The receptor set was obtained from an adult in good health. Both conserved end residues are part of each CDR3. Each record gives: clone size, D gene, J gene, V gene, CDR3 protein, CDR3 DNA. A D gene is named only where the DNA matches it firmly. Clone size, where shown, is once, few, many, or a class for clones that have expanded.

once | . | TRBJ2-5 | TRBV23-1 | CASSHSPPQTQYF | TGCGCCAGCAGTCACTCCCCACCGCAGACCCAGTACTTC
. | . | TRBJ2-5 | TRBV7-8 | CASSEHTSGVETQYF | TGTGCCAGCAGCGAGCACACATCAGGGGTGGAGACCCAGTACTTC
. | TRBD1 | TRBJ1-4 | TRBV9 | CASSAIAGQASNEKLFF | TGTGCCAGCAGCGCTATCGCCGGACAGGCTTCTAATGAAAAACTGTTTTTT
. | . | TRBJ1-6 | TRBV6-5 | CASSYSSALGGSPLHF | TGTGCCAGCAGTTACTCGTCGGCCCTGGGGGGTTCACCCCTCCACTTT
. | . | TRBJ1-1 | TRBV5-1 | CASSFFLENTEAFF | TGCGCCAGCAGCTTCTTTCTGGAGAACACTGAAGCTTTCTTT
. | . | TRBJ2-3 | TRBV5-4 | CASSRFTSSSTDTQYF | TGTGCCAGCAGCCGCTTTACTAGCTCTAGCACAGATACGCAGTATTTT
. | . | TRBJ1-4 | TRBV7-2 | CASSLVAGLNEKLFF | TGTGCCAGCAGCTTAGTGGCTGGACTAAATGAAAAACTGTTTTTT
. | . | TRBJ2-7 | TRBV6-5 | CASRPGTNAYEQYF | TGTGCCAGCAGGCCCGGGACAAACGCCTACGAGCAGTACTTC
. | . | TRBJ2-7 | TRBV6-5 | CASGPTYEQYF | TGTGCCAGCGGCCCCACCTACGAGCAGTACTTC
. | . | TRBJ1-6 | TRBV30 | CAWSFEGLGSPLHF | TGTGCCTGGAGTTTCGAGGGTCTGGGGTCACCCCTCCACTTT
once | . | TRBJ2-5 | TRBV4-2 | CASSPGGGRGETQYF | TGTGCCAGCAGCCCAGGGGGCGGGAGAGGGGAGACCCAGTACTTC
. | . | TRBJ1-1 | TRBV30 | CAWSHLVGGTEAFF | TGTGCCTGGAGCCACCTAGTAGGAGGAACTGAAGCTTTCTTT
. | . | TRBJ2-1 | TRBV12-3/TRBV12-4 | CASSSSFGEQFF | TGTGCCAGCAGTTCCTCCTTCGGGGAGCAGTTCTTC
medium-sized | . | TRBJ1-2 | TRBV5-1 | CASSLTIRRYGYTF | TGCGCCAGCAGCTTGACTATCCGGCGGTATGGCTACACCTTC
. | TRBD1 | TRBJ1-1 | TRBV5-1 | CASQPGNPGGTEAFF | TGCGCCAGCCAGCCGGGGAACCCAGGGGGCACTGAAGCTTTCTTT
. | . | TRBJ2-2 | TRBV5-5 | CASSHFTGELFF | TGTGCCAGCAGCCATTTCACCGGGGAGCTGTTTTTT
. | . | TRBJ1-4 | TRBV4-1 | CASRTFGAVNEKLFF | TGCGCCAGCAGGACGTTCGGGGCCGTTAATGAAAAACTGTTTTTT
. | . | TRBJ2-3 | TRBV5-1 | CASSLGHSTDTQYF | TGCGCCAGCAGCTTGGGGCATAGCACAGATACGCAGTATTTT
. | . | TRBJ1-1 | TRBV28 | CASRRGGRENTEAFF | TGTGCCAGCCGTAGGGGGGGCAGGGAGAACACTGAAGCTTTCTTT
. | TRBD1 | TRBJ1-5 | TRBV7-9 | CASSGQGNQPQHF | TGTGCCAGCAGTGGACAGGGCAATCAGCCCCAGCATTTT
. | TRBD1 | TRBJ1-4 | TRBV20-1 | CNNRDREKLFF | TGCAACAATAGGGACAGGGAAAAACTGTTTTTT
. | . | TRBJ2-7 | TRBV11-1 | CASSLRGPSYEQYF | TGTGCCAGCAGCTTACGGGGACCCTCCTACGAGCAGTACTTC
few | . | TRBJ2-5 | TRBV3-1/TRBV3-2 | CASRDEWETQYF | TGTGCCAGCCGGGATGAATGGGAGACCCAGTACTTC
. | . | TRBJ1-1 | TRBV3-1/TRBV3-2 | CASSPSGGAEAFF | TGTGCCAGCAGCCCAAGCGGGGGAGCTGAAGCTTTCTTT
. | . | TRBJ1-1 | TRBV6-5 | CASIHRGRYTEAFF | TGTGCCAGCATCCACCGGGGCCGCTACACTGAAGCTTTCTTT
once | . | TRBJ1-1 | TRBV19 | CASSRPAGNTEAFF | TGTGCCAGTAGCCGGCCGGCAGGGAACACTGAAGCTTTCTTT
few | . | TRBJ2-3 | TRBV2 | CASSEDYTDTQYF | TGTGCCAGCAGTGAGGACTACACAGATACGCAGTATTTT
. | . | TRBJ1-1 | TRBV7-8 | CASSAFSSDSEAFF | TGTGCCAGCAGCGCATTCAGCTCCGACAGTGAAGCTTTCTTT
. | TRBD1 | TRBJ1-5 | TRBV7-2 | CASSLDQGAGQPQHF | TGTGCCAGCAGCTTAGACCAGGGGGCTGGGCAGCCCCAGCATTTT
few | . | TRBJ2-5 | TRBV18 | CASSPAGLETQYF | TGTGCCAGCTCCCCTGCCGGGTTGGAGACCCAGTACTTC
. | . | TRBJ1-2 | TRBV5-8 | CASSLALDGAYGYTF | TGTGCCAGCAGCTTGGCCCTGGACGGGGCCTATGGCTACACCTTC